The text below deals with one T cell receptor beta chain. The data were obtained in a study of early stage breast cancer tumors. CDR1 SGHNT and CDR2 YYREEE come from the germline V gene (reference sequence). The CDR3 length is 17 residues. V was cut by 3 bases and J by 0 bases, with 18 bases left in between. Profiling relied on immunoSEQ multiplex PCR, and the TCRdb table lists in-frame clones only, not all of them. This sample yields a few thousand clones, of which about 61% are seen a single time; about 20% belongs to the top ten. The source of this sequence is a person between 50 and 60 years old with breast cancer. The chain recombines TRBV5-4 with TRBJ1-2; D is uncertain. Material: breast tumor tissue. CDR3 loop: CASSSADKRVTNYGYTF. In DNA form, the CDR3 reads TGTGCCAGCAGCTCCGCGGATAAAAGAGTGACTAACTATGGCTACACCTTC.